These T cell receptor beta chains were read from a single sample in a study of T cells after yellow fever vaccination. TCRdb reanalysed the 5' RACE reads using MiXCR and keeps one entry per CDR3 protein. Of approximately 250,000 distinct CDR3 sequences listed, about 3.9% were seen once; the top ten hold 15% to 20%. The sample consisted of PBMCs, taken 15 days after the yellow fever booster vaccination. The source is a man between 18 and 35 years old who received the YFV17D yellow fever vaccine. Both conserved end residues are trimmed from each CDR3. The D gene is left open where the match is weak.

12	TRBV7-2	TRBD2	TRBJ2-5	ASSFERGQETQY
13	TRBV6-5	TRBD2	TRBJ2-3	ASSSPLREADTQY
14	TRBV20-1	TRBD1	TRBJ2-3	SARSPGQGDTDTQY
12	TRBV12-3/TRBV12-4	NA	TRBJ1-3	ASSAMGAGNTIY
13	TRBV7-9	NA	TRBJ2-1	ASSRRTSSYNEQF
11	TRBV4-1	NA	TRBJ2-7	ASSQDRVTEQY
14	TRBV2	TRBD1	TRBJ1-5	ASSPQGGGHNQPQH
11	TRBV7-2	NA	TRBJ2-5	ASSRDPQETQY
13	TRBV5-1	NA	TRBJ2-5	ASSLVPRSQETQY
13	TRBV4-1	NA	TRBJ2-1	ASNADLPSYNEQF
14	TRBV7-8	TRBD2	TRBJ2-1	ASSLDLAGAYGEQF
13	TRBV7-6	NA	TRBJ1-1	ASSAPDRVRTEAF
13	TRBV4-2	NA	TRBJ1-5	ASSQVSTVNQPQH
11	TRBV7-8	NA	TRBJ2-5	ASRKGVLETQY
13	TRBV4-3	NA	TRBJ2-5	ASSQDSTTQETQY
12	TRBV10-3	NA	TRBJ2-5	AISHTSTDKTQY
13	TRBV4-1	NA	TRBJ2-3	ASSQDPPGEVPQY
14	TRBV28	TRBD1	TRBJ1-2	ASSSDSGTGDDGYT
9	TRBV7-9	NA	TRBJ1-1	ASGGDTEAF
14	TRBV6-2/TRBV6-3	TRBD2	TRBJ2-1	ASKSGGAVPSYEQF
10	TRBV19	NA	TRBJ1-5	ASSIGGLPQH
15	TRBV4-1	NA	TRBJ2-2	ASSLRPRAETAGELF
15	TRBV6-5	NA	TRBJ2-2	ASSSRSRGGDTGELF